This T cell receptor (beta chain) comes out of a study of cytomegalovirus exposure and HLA in healthy donors. PCR was performed using 60 Vbeta and 13 Jbeta primers. Libraries were prepared by immunoSEQ multiplex PCR; TCRdb keeps only in-frame clonotypes and omits some of them. The table records fewer than 140,000 clones, 65% to 90% of them present only once. This CDR3 spans 15 amino acids. The ends were cut back, 3 bases at V and 8 bases at J, with 19 bases in the middle. The germline V gene has CDR1 SGHAT and CDR2 FQNNGV. The chain employs TRBV11-2 and TRBJ1-2, with TRBD1 as a possible D gene (5 bases). Material: PBMCs. The TCR comes from a man in his forties or fifties in good health and CMV-seronegative. The CDR3 reads CASSFLGQTTIGYTF. CDR3 coding DNA: TGTGCCAGCAGCTTTCTCGGACAAACAACTATCGGCTACACCTTC.